This T cell receptor beta chain appears in the sequencing data of a study of blood T cells in healthy people across ages. V lost 1 base, J lost 5 bases, and 7 bases stayed unmatched. CDR1 and CDR2 (germline): DFQATT, SNEGSKA (reference sequence). The CDR3 spans 15 residues. A sample-barcoded 5' primer and a J-beta primer mix were used in a second PCR of roughly 6 to 11 cycles. TCRdb redid the calling of the 5' RACE reads with MiXCR, one entry per CDR3 protein. Among 700,000 to 900,000 distinct CDR3 sequences listed, roughly 24% were seen once. The sample was also reused in another study, on T cells of mothers and their children.

The sequence was collected from a boy aged 5-17 years in good health. The sample taken for sequencing was blood. The chain is built from TRBV20-1 and TRBJ1-4; TRBD1 matches at 7 bases. DNA of the CDR3: TGCAGTGCTAGAGCCGACAGGGATGGGAATGAAAAACTGTTTTTT. Protein product: CSARADRDGNEKLFF.